This entry concerns a single TCR beta chain. In the study's own analysis: From reference gene primer amplification, estimates of nucleated cell counts were derived. TCRdb keeps only in-frame clones here, not all; method: immunoSEQ multiplex PCR. V, J and clone size are taken as reported in that table, and D and trimming were inferred from the DNA itself. This sample carries about 270,000 clones, around nine tenths of them seen once, and the ten largest clones take approximately 8.2%. The entry originates in a study of blood T cell repertoires in COVID-19. About the study: Whether acute or convalescent, the COVID-19 samples came from the United States, Italy and Spain. PBMCs, B-cell-depleted T cells, or T cells were the source of the cDNA or gDNA that made up the material.

Looked up from germline, CDR1 is SGHVS and CDR2 is FQNEAQ. Trimming shortened V by 4 bases and J by 7 bases, and 19 bases separated the two germline ends. This CDR3 comprises 16 residues. This clonotype originated in a man aged 40-55 years with active or convalescent COVID-19. Sequenced material: peripheral blood. This chain joins TRBV7-8 and TRBJ2-2; maybe TRBD1 (6 bases). CDR3 region: CASSSLFLGAGGELFF. For the CDR3, the DNA is TGTGCCAGCAGCTCCTTATTCCTGGGGGCGGGCGGGGAGCTGTTTTTT.